The 10 T cell receptor beta chains below were found in one sample sequenced in a study of T cell repertoires in cytomegalovirus infection. TCRdb independently ran MiXCR on the reads; one entry per CDR3 protein. Of about 920,000 distinct CDR3 sequences in the sample, approximately 31% were seen once. For these receptors, no antigen is known. Sequencing was performed on cultured CD8+ T cells from PBMCs, taken from culture after CMV antigen stimulation. The receptors stem from a human donor in good health (CMV status not recorded). Some clones in this sample may be carry-over from other donors' samples.

The V gene is TRBV27, the J gene TRBJ2-7, with D uncertain. The CDR3 runs 18 residues. Germline assignment: CDR1 MNHEY and CDR2 SMNVEV (reference sequence). Deletions cut 5 bases from V and 0 bases from J, with 23 bases between. CDR3 nucleotide sequence: TGTGCCAGCAGTCACTGGCCCTGGGCGAACGTGAGCTCCTACGAGCAGTACGTC. It is translated as CASSHWPWANVSSYEQYV.

As for this clonotype: With a much larger clone just one base away, this may be a read error. V usage is TRBV12-3 or TRBV12-4 and J usage is TRBJ2-3; TRBD2 matches 8 bases. This CDR3 is built from 17 residues. CDR3 sequence: CAGSPQGAGAYTDTQYF. The DNA for the CDR3 is TGTGCCGGCAGCCCTCAGGGAGCGGGGGCGTACACAGATACGCAGTATTTT.

In regard to this clonotype: A read error may explain this, as a much larger clone is one base away. V usage is TRBV7-6 and J usage is TRBJ2-7; 7 bases agree with TRBD1. Germline loops: CDR1 SGHVS, CDR2 FNYEAQ. The CDR3 spans 16 residues. CDR3 DNA sequence: TGTGCCAACAGCCGAGAAGCCGGGACAGAGATACGAAAGCAGTACTTC. Translating gives CANSREAGTEIRKQYF.

This clonotype has more than one count but fewer than ten. The J gene is TRBJ2-3, the V gene TRBV2; 9 positions match TRBD2. With V trimmed by 1 base and J by 0 bases, 5 bases remained unmatched. Per the germline V gene, CDR1 is SNHLY and CDR2 is FYNNEI. The CDR3 totals 17 residues. This chain's CDR3 is CASSEGVAGASTDTQYF. As DNA, the CDR3 is TGTGCCAGCAGTGAAGGGGTAGCGGGGGCTAGCACAGATACGCAGTATTTT.

This clonotype was recorded at least ten times. J is TRBJ2-2 and V is TRBV7-6, with 7 nucleotides matching TRBD1. Germline loops: CDR1 SGHVS, CDR2 FNYEAQ. The CDR3 consists of 18 residues. The V gene end was trimmed by 2 bases and the J gene end by 3 bases; junction bases not matched to a gene: 12. DNA for the CDR3: TGTGCCAGCAGCTTAAGGACAGGAGTTCTGGAGGACACCGGGGAGCTGTTTTTT. Residues: CASSLRTGVLEDTGELFF.

There are many counts of this clonotype. The rearrangement links TRBV7-9 to TRBJ2-2; weak D call: TRBD2 (5 bases). Germline V lookup: CDR1 SEHNR, CDR2 FQNEAQ (reference sequence). This CDR3 region has 14 residues. Trimming removed 4 bases at V and 4 bases at J, with 10 bases between. The CDR3 protein is CASSSGDFTGELFF. Written as DNA, the CDR3 is TGTGCCAGCAGCTCCGGGGATTTCACCGGGGAGCTGTTTTTT.

The J gene is TRBJ2-7, the V gene TRBV6-1, with 7 bases matching TRBD1. With 3 bases clipped from V and 3 bases from J, the junction kept 2 bases outside the gene matches. The CDR3 consists of 13 residues. Germline CDR1 and CDR2: MNHNS and SASEGT. The CDR3 DNA follows: TGTGCCAGCAGTGATGGGGACAGCTACGAGCAGTACTTC. Its translation: CASSDGDSYEQYF.

To note about this clonotype: This may stem from a read error, because a much larger clone lies one nucleotide away. The genes are TRBV7-2 and TRBJ1-1; D unclear. The CDR3 has 16 amino acids. From germline, CDR1 is SGHTA and CDR2 FQGNSA. The CDR3 nucleotides read TGTGTCAGCAGCTTGGCATTCACAGAGTTAAACACTGAAGCTTTCTTT. It yields the protein CVSSLAFTELNTEAFF.

The V gene is TRBV7-9, the J gene TRBJ1-2, with D perhaps TRBD1 (6 bases). Germline-derived CDR1 and CDR2 are SEHNR and FQNEAQ (reference sequence). V lost 5 bases and J 4 bases, leaving 11 bases between the germline ends. The CDR3 sequence is 13 residues long. Written as DNA, the CDR3 is TGTGCCAGCAGCCTGAACAGGGCCTATGGCTACACCTTC. It yields the protein CASSLNRAYGYTF.

V gene TRBV27 combines with J gene TRBJ1-1; D may be TRBD1 (6 bases). The CDR3 contains 16 residues. Trimming removed 0 bases from V and 3 bases from J, with 14 bases in between. CDR1 is MNHEY and CDR2 is SMNVEV in the germline V gene (reference sequence). CDR3 DNA sequence: TGTGCCAGCAGTTTATCCCCACCGGGACATTACACTGAAGCTTTCTTT. It yields the protein CASSLSPPGHYTEAFF.